This T cell receptor (beta chain) was found in a study of cytomegalovirus exposure and HLA in healthy donors (dated by TCRdb to about 2017). With regard to the full study: A later analysis indicated that the roughly 130 validation repertoires were generated on the platform also employed for the approximately 700 repertoires of the first cohort. The study was designed to test whether signatures of past pathogen exposure could be identified by cataloging public T cell receptors. A separate validation cohort of 100 to 150 different subjects was used in addition to the roughly 670-subject first cohort. High-throughput TCR immunosequencing, statistical association of individual TCRs with disease status, and machine learning were combined to predict cytomegalovirus infection status.

Library method: the immunoSEQ multiplex PCR assay. As for how the authors treated the data: A statistical classification framework was developed to diagnose cytomegalovirus status using the catalog of TCR beta chain sequences. The source is immuneACCESS, and TCRdb retained only in-frame sequences with V and J called. Part of the clones is not carried over; for the studies checked, unresolved V genes explain less than half of this, and the remainder is unexplained. V, J and clone size are taken as reported in that table, and D and trimming were inferred from the DNA itself. Counted in this sample were tens of thousands of clones; about 89% of them appeared once. The ten largest clones capture over 1.5% of the sample. Separate from the approximately 670-subject first cohort, the validation cohort of some 130 subjects was the group to which the donors belonged. Beyond this particular receptor, the publication reports: Cytomegalovirus status was reported to be diagnosed by the classifier with high specificity and sensitivity in both the original and validation cohorts. Subsequent analysis determined that TCRs grouped into clusters in the first cohort also showed a tendency toward co-occurrence across the roughly 110 validation repertoires, and about 94% of cluster scores exceeded 0. A later analysis lacked HLA typing for the validation cohort, so it scored co-occurrence in that cohort across all 110 or so repertoires. According to the authors, the approach could potentially be generalized to other disease states and immunological phenotypes. A total of fewer than 200 TCR beta chains were listed by the study as associated with cytomegalovirus. Most TCR sequences were observed very rarely across donors, whereas some public TCRs were present in many individuals. In vitro tests confirmed that a few of the cytomegalovirus-associated TCR beta chains recognize cytomegalovirus antigens.

With regard to this clone: Its antigen remains unidentified. Within one base of it there is no much larger clone, and no base qualities were kept.

V has 6 bases trimmed and J has 6 bases trimmed; junction bases matching no gene number 4. CDR1 MGHRA and CDR2 YSYEKL are derived from the germline V gene. From cysteine to phenylalanine, the CDR3 is 13 amino acids long. Only the CDR3 part of the read is kept: 39 bases, read in frame from the first base. The rearranged chain carries TRBV4-1 and TRBJ2-2; TRBD1 fits 7 bases in the junction. The specimen sequenced was PBMCs. The TCR comes from a young woman in good health and CMV-seronegative. Here is the DNA: TGCGCCAGCAGATCACAGGGGTCCGGGGAGCTGTTTTTT. It encodes CASRSQGSGELFF.